This note documents a single TCR beta chain sequence. The data belong to a study of blood T cell repertoires in COVID-19. Study-level background: Sites in the United States, Italy and Spain provided acute and convalescent COVID-19 samples.

It was during active infection that Seattle patients were enrolled and then longitudinally followed. The CDR3 has 14 residues. Germline values: CDR1 MDHEN, CDR2 SYDVKM. Trimming took 6 bases from V and 1 from J; bases not matched to a gene: 3. As handled by the study authors: Amplification of reference gene primers provided the estimated nucleated cell counts. Only in-frame clones appear in the TCRdb table, and some are missing; sequencing was by immunoSEQ multiplex PCR. V, J and clone size are taken as reported in that table, and D and trimming were inferred from the DNA itself. The sample lists roughly 440,000 clones, about nine tenths occurring once.

This TCR was recovered from a woman between 45 and 60 years old with COVID-19, enrolled during active disease. The source material was peripheral blood. The rearrangement uses TRBV28 and TRBJ1-1, with 9 bases identical to TRBD1. The CDR3 DNA reads TGTGCCAGCAGATTACAGGGGGCGAACACTGAAGCTTTCTTT. Its protein is CASRLQGANTEAFF.